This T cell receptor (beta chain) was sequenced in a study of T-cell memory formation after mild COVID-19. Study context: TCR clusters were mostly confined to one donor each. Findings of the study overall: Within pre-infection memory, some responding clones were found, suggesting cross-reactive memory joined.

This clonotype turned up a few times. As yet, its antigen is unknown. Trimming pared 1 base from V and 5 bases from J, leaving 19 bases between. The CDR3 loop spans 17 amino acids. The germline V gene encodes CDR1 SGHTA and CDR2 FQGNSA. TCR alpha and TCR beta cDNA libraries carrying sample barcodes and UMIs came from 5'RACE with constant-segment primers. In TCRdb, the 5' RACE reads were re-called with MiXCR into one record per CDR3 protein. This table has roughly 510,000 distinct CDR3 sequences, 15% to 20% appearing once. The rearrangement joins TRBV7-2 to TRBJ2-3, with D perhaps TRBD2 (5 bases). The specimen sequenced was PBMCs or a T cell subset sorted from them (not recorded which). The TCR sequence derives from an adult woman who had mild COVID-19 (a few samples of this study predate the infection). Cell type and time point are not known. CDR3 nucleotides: TGTGCCAGCAGCTTAGTGGCGAGCGGTCCTCGGGGAGATACGCAGTATTTT. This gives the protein CASSLVASGPRGDTQYF.